In this sample, the clone carrying this T cell receptor beta chain turned up many times. Its antigen is undetermined. The entry originates in a study of Graves' ophthalmopathy and Graves' hyperthyroidism. This CDR3 comprises 13 residues. Germline V gene sequence: CDR1 WSHSY, CDR2 SAAADI. Amplifying from RNA transcripts, the study obtained TCR beta CDR3 regions. Second-round multiplex PCR followed a first-round RT-PCR using HTBI primers. Via MiXCR, TCRdb re-called the multiplex PCR reads, giving one row per CDR3 protein. The table shows more than 1,000,000 distinct CDR3 sequences, with roughly 35% occurring only once. The hyperthyroidism patients, aged 18 to 65, had been newly diagnosed, with under 2 months' duration. Clinical symptoms, serum thyroxine, TRAb, thyroid ultrasound and orbital computed tomography formed the basis of diagnosis. General study findings and limits: In separating ophthalmopathy from stable hyperthyroidism, a 13-signature model achieved less than 90% sensitivity and 81.08% specificity. The authors also found most expanded thyroid clonotypes above 0.001 frequency in blood.

The chain carries TRBV10-2 and TRBJ1-5; the D is unclear. The receptor was derived from an adult man with Graves' hyperthyroidism. Sequencing input: peripheral blood or thyroid tissue (not recorded which). The CDR3 spells CTAVNYSNQPQHF. In nucleotides, the CDR3 is TGCACCGCCGTCAACTATAGCAATCAGCCCCAGCATTTT.